This entry lists 21 T cell receptor beta chains sequenced from one sample in a study of cytomegalovirus exposure and HLA in healthy donors. Sequencing was performed with immunoSEQ multiplex PCR; in TCRdb, only in-frame clones are kept and a portion is missing. The repertoire holds some 56,000 clones, with 93% as singletons. Sequenced sample: PBMCs. The receptors here all came from a woman between 18 and 29 years old in good health and CMV-seropositive.

The genes are TRBV29-1 and TRBJ1-2; 7 nucleotides line up with TRBD1. The trim removed 6 bases at V and 13 bases at J, leaving 5 bases unmatched. Per the germline V gene, CDR1 is SQVTM and CDR2 is ANQGSEA. The CDR3 is made up of 9 amino acids. CDR3 coding DNA: TGCAGCGTCGACAGGGCGACCACCTTC. Translated, it gives CSVDRATTF. Variable domain in full (rest from reference TRBV29-1 and TRBJ1-2): SAVISQKPSRDICQRGTSLTIQCQVDSQVTMMFWYRQQPGQSLTLIATANQGSEATYESGFVIDKFPISRPNLTFSTLTVSNMSPEDSSIYLCSVDRATTFGSGTRLTVV.

This sequence joins TRBV18 and TRBJ2-4; no clear D. V lost 3 bases, J lost 1 base, and 13 bases lay in between. The CDR3 has 16 residues. CDR1 and CDR2 (germline): KGHSH, LQKENI. For the CDR3, the DNA is TGTGCCAGCTCACCTATGGCCCACGGGGCCAAAAACATTCAGTACTTC. Translation: CASSPMAHGAKNIQYF. The whole variable domain, filled in from reference TRBV18 and TRBJ2-4, reads NAGVMQNPRHLVRRRGQEARLRCSPMKGHSHVYWYRQLPEEGLKFMVYLQKENIIDESGMPKERFSAEFPKEGPSILRIQQVVRGDSAAYFCASSPMAHGAKNIQYFGAGTRLSVL.

The chain uses TRBV9 and TRBJ2-3; 8 bases map to TRBD2. Trimming removed 2 bases from V and 1 base from J; junction bases left unmatched: 6. The CDR3 covers 16 residues. Germline V gene lookup returns CDR1 SGDLS and CDR2 YYNGEE. The CDR3 nucleotides read TGTGCCAGCAGCGTGCTCGGGGGGGATGGCACAGATACGCAGTATTTT. It is translated as CASSVLGGDGTDTQYF. The variable domain in full, completed from reference TRBV9 and TRBJ2-3, reads DSGVTQTPKHLITATGQRVTLRCSPRSGDLSVYWYQQSLDQGLQFLIQYYNGEERAKGNILERFSAQQFPDLHSELNLSSLELGDSALYFCASSVLGGDGTDTQYFGPGTRLTVL.

This clone was picked up one time. The chain combines TRBV11-2 with TRBJ2-1, with D tentatively TRBD1 (5 bases). Germline assignment: CDR1 SGHAT and CDR2 FQNNGV. The length of the CDR3 is 13 residues. With 5 bases removed from V and 12 bases from J, the gap between germline ends came to 17 bases. The DNA for the CDR3 is TGTGCCAGCAGCCCGAAAGCTACAGGCGGGCAGTTCTTC. Amino acids: CASSPKATGGQFF.

The chain employs TRBV2 and TRBJ1-2; maybe TRBD1 (6 bases). Germline CDR1 SNHLY, CDR2 FYNNEI. The V and J ends lost 10 bases and 4 bases respectively, with 13 bases between them. CDR3 size: 12 residues. CDR3 coding DNA: TGTGCCACACAGGGCAATGCCTATGGCTACACCTTC. This encodes CATQGNAYGYTF.

CDR3 nucleotide sequence: TGTGCCAGCAAGCCAGGGGGGCGGGTTTCAGATACGCAGTATTTT. Translation: CASKPGGRVSDTQYF. V usage is TRBV9 and J usage is TRBJ2-3; a weak D match, TRBD1 (7 bases). Trimming took 6 bases from V and 4 from J, leaving 18 bases between them. There are 15 residues in the CDR3. The germline V gene encodes CDR1 SGDLS and CDR2 YYNGEE. Filled out from reference TRBV9 and TRBJ2-3, the complete variable domain reads DSGVTQTPKHLITATGQRVTLRCSPRSGDLSVYWYQQSLDQGLQFLIQYYNGEERAKGNILERFSAQQFPDLHSELNLSSLELGDSALYFCASKPGGRVSDTQYFGPGTRLTVL.

This clone was detected only once. The chain carries TRBV19 and TRBJ1-6; 7 nucleotides line up with TRBD1. Germline V lookup: CDR1 LNHDA, CDR2 SQIVND (reference sequence). The CDR3 spans 13 residues. The ends lost 3 bases at V and 8 bases at J; junction bases unmatched: 1. The CDR3: CASSITGDSPLHF. For the CDR3, the DNA is TGTGCCAGTAGTATTACAGGGGATTCACCCCTCCACTTT. Complete variable domain (other parts from reference TRBV19 and TRBJ1-6): DGGITQSPKYLFRKEGQNVTLSCEQNLNHDAMYWYRQDPGQGLRLIYYSQIVNDFQKGDIAEGYSVSREKKESFPLTVTSAQKNPTAFYLCASSITGDSPLHFGNGTRLTVT.

The chain employs TRBV5-1 and TRBJ1-1, with TRBD1 as a possible D gene (5 bases). Looked up from germline, CDR1 is SGHRS and CDR2 is YFSETQ. CDR3 length equals 15 residues. V was trimmed by 2 bases and J by 1 base, leaving 12 bases between them. The CDR3 nucleotides read TGCGCCAGCAGCTTCATCGCCGGGGGGAACACTGAAGCTTTCTTT. Its translation is CASSFIAGGNTEAFF.

CDR3 bases: TGTGCCAGCAGCCCAAAGGGACTAGCGGGGCACACCGGGGAGCTGTTTTTT. This encodes CASSPKGLAGHTGELFF. The chain employs TRBV13 and TRBJ2-2, with 13 bases fitting TRBD2. Germline assignment: CDR1 PRHDT and CDR2 FYEKMQ (reference sequence). The CDR3 spans 17 residues. V gave up 5 bases and J gave up 3 bases; unmatched junction bases: 6.

This chain links TRBV27 with TRBJ2-7, with 8 nucleotides matching TRBD2. The V gene end was trimmed by 7 bases and the J gene end by 10 bases; junction bases not matched to a gene: 21. Germline values: CDR1 MNHEY, CDR2 SMNVEV (reference sequence). The CDR3 runs to 16 residues. DNA of the CDR3: TGTGCCAGCACCCCCCTAGCATTGCGGGGGGCGGTAGGACAGTACTTC. Amino acid sequence: CASTPLALRGAVGQYF.

A single count supports this clone. CDR3 nucleotides: TGTGCCAGCAGCTTAGCGCTGACTAGCGCAGATACGCAGTATTTT. It encodes CASSLALTSADTQYF. The chain couples TRBV7-9 to TRBJ2-3, with 8 nucleotides matching TRBD2. The junction had 3 bases not matched to a gene; V was cut back by 0 bases and J by 4 bases. Germline lookup yields CDR1 SEHNR and CDR2 FQNEAQ (reference sequence). The CDR3 runs to 15 residues.

The rearrangement uses TRBV2 and TRBJ1-1, with 11 bases identical to TRBD1. This CDR3 region has 14 residues. Trimming removed 6 bases from V and 7 bases from J; junction bases left unmatched: 7. Germline loops: CDR1 SNHLY, CDR2 FYNNEI. The CDR3 sequence: CASRSGTGGIEAFF. In nucleotides, the CDR3 is TGTGCCAGCAGATCCGGGACAGGGGGTATTGAAGCTTTCTTT.

The chain has TRBV11-2 and TRBJ2-5, with 14 bases that match TRBD2. Unmatched junction bases numbered 12, after V lost 5 bases and J lost 4 bases. The CDR3 totals 18 residues. From germline, CDR1 is SGHAT and CDR2 FQNNGV. The CDR3 DNA follows: TGTGCCAGCAGCAAGAATAGACTAGCGGGGGGGCCCGCAGAGACCCAGTACTTC. It translates to CASSKNRLAGGPAETQYF.

About this clone itself: The germline gene is not matched at one end of the junction; a read error may be the cause. V is TRBV5-1 and J is TRBJ2-5; weak D call: TRBD1 (6 bases). The CDR3 spans 15 residues. The germline gives CDR1 SGHRS, CDR2 YFSETQ. For the CDR3, the DNA is TGCGCCAGCAGCTTGTTGGGGACACCCAAAGAGTCCCAGTACTTC. Translating it yields CASSLLGTPKESQYF.

The chain couples TRBV4-1 to TRBJ1-5; unclear D gene. Germline assignment: CDR1 MGHRA and CDR2 YSYEKL. This CDR3 comprises 17 residues. V dropped 4 bases and J dropped 0 bases, with 16 bases sitting between them. The CDR3 nucleotides are TGCGCCAGCAGCCCGGGCGGGCGGTCGGATAGCAATCAGCCCCAGCATTTT. Translation gives CASSPGGRSDSNQPQHF.

The CDR3 here is CASSSNRVALSFDEQYF. The CDR3 coding sequence is TGTGCCAGCAGCTCTAACAGGGTAGCCCTATCCTTTGATGAGCAGTACTTC. V is TRBV7-2 and J is TRBJ2-7; D is perhaps TRBD1 (6 bases). The CDR3 is 17 residues long. Germline V gene data show CDR1 as SGHTA and CDR2 as FQGNSA. V was clipped by 4 bases and J by 7 bases, with 26 bases between them.

The chain joins TRBV4-1 to TRBJ2-7; TRBD1 aligns across 7 bases. Germline-derived CDR1 and CDR2 are MGHRA and YSYEKL. The CDR3 extends over 15 amino acids. The V segment lost 3 bases and the J segment 2 bases; nucleotides outside the gene matches: 7. The CDR3 DNA reads as TGCGCCAGCAGCCATCCGGGACAGCTCCCCTACGAGCAGTACTTC. Protein sequence: CASSHPGQLPYEQYF.

The chain couples TRBV7-2 to TRBJ1-2; 7 bases fit TRBD1. Germline CDR1 reads SGHTA; CDR2 reads FQGNSA. This CDR3 region has 14 residues. Germline trimming cut 5 bases from V and 7 bases from J; bases unmatched to any gene: 10. This CDR3 reads CASSIGQAVRGYTF. DNA for the CDR3: TGTGCCAGCAGCATTGGACAGGCCGTACGTGGCTACACCTTC.

The rearrangement links TRBV25-1 to TRBJ2-6; D perhaps matches TRBD1 (5 bases). V lost 4 bases and J 5 bases, leaving 21 bases between the germline ends. In germline, CDR1 is MGHDK, CDR2 SYGVNS. This CDR3 region has 18 residues. The chain's CDR3 is CASSVWITGQSRANVLTF. DNA for the CDR3: TGTGCCAGCAGTGTTTGGATAACTGGACAAAGTCGGGCCAACGTCCTGACTTTC.

The genes are TRBV18 and TRBJ1-5; no definite D call. CDR1 KGHSH and CDR2 LQKENI come from the germline V gene. Deletions cut 3 bases from V and 4 bases from J, with 19 bases between. This CDR3 contains 17 residues. CDR3: CASSPLDRSVTNQPQHF. DNA of the CDR3: TGTGCCAGCTCACCCCTTGACCGGAGTGTTACGAATCAGCCCCAGCATTTT.

The chain combines TRBV5-1 with TRBJ1-1; D unclear. There are 14 residues in the CDR3. CDR1 and CDR2 from the germline V gene are SGHRS and YFSETQ. Trimming pared 6 bases from V and 0 bases from J, leaving 12 bases between. CDR3 nucleotides: TGCGCCAGCACCGCTCAGGTCATGAACACTGAAGCTTTCTTT. It yields the protein CASTAQVMNTEAFF.